The clone carrying this TCR beta chain was observed at least ten times. Antigen: not known. The CDR3 regions of TCR beta were amplified from RNA transcripts. TCR CDR3 regions were first amplified by RT-PCR with HTBI primers. TCRdb re-called the multiplex PCR reads with MiXCR, one entry per CDR3 protein. There are 600,000 to 700,000 distinct CDR3 sequences in the sample; about 45% occur only once, and less than 9% lies in the top ten. This specimen comes from a study of T cells in Graves' hyperthyroidism and ophthalmopathy. CDR1 and CDR2 (germline): SGHRS, YFSETQ. V was pared by 4 bases and J by 8 bases, with 7 bases of the junction left unmatched. The CDR3 length is 13 residues. General study points: Ophthalmopathy and stable hyperthyroidism were separated by a 13 V-J model. Most thyroid clonotypes expanded above 0.001 were also detected in blood.

Sequenced sample: peripheral blood or thyroid tissue (not recorded which). This receptor was obtained from an adult man with Graves' disease, either hyperthyroidism or ophthalmopathy (not recorded which). V usage is TRBV5-1 and J usage is TRBJ1-2; 8 bases match TRBD1. DNA for the CDR3: TGCGCCAGCAGCCGGGGGACAGGCAGCGGCTACACCTTC. It specifies CASSRGTGSGYTF. Complete variable domain (other parts from reference TRBV5-1 and TRBJ1-2): KAGVTQTPRYLIKTRGQQVTLSCSPISGHRSVSWYQQTPGQGLQFLFEYFSETQRNKGNFPGRFSGRQFSNSRSEMNVSTLELGDSALYLCASSRGTGSGYTFGSGTRLTVV.